This T cell receptor beta chain is drawn from a study of OX40 agonist ivuxolimab in advanced cancers. This clone has a handful of counts. Profiled with immunoSEQ multiplex PCR; TCRdb holds only in-frame clones, not every one. This sample has over 45,000 clones, with around nine tenths found just once. CDR1 SEHNR and CDR2 FQNEAQ come from the germline V gene (reference sequence). The CDR3 is made up of 13 amino acids. The trim removed 6 bases at V and 3 bases at J, leaving 4 bases unmatched. The V call is TRBV7-9, the J call TRBJ2-7; 8 bases match TRBD1. The origin of this receptor is an adult with an advanced solid tumor such as melanoma, head and neck, liver or kidney cancer. The sample in question was CD4+ or CD8+ T cells sorted from blood, obtained in a trial of the OX40 agonist ivuxolimab. In nucleotides, the CDR3 is TGTGCCAGCAGGGGACAGGAGAACTACGAGCAGTACTTC. Protein sequence: CASRGQENYEQYF. The variable domain in full, with the rest retrieved from reference TRBV7-9 and TRBJ2-7, is DTGVSQNPRHKITKRGQNVTFRCDPISEHNRLYWYRQTLGQGPEFLTYFQNEAQLEKSRLLSDRFSAERPKGSFSTLEIQRTEQGDSAMYLCASRGQENYEQYFGPGTRLTVT.